This T cell receptor beta chain was identified in a study of regulatory T cells in long-lasting Graves disease. In this sample, this clonotype turned up many times. The CDR3 totals 13 residues. J lost 5 bases, V lost 8 bases, and 7 bases had no gene match. Germline assignment: CDR1 SNHLY and CDR2 FYNNEI. Relying on iRepertoire HTBI primers and Arm-PCR of CDR3 regions, the team built TCR beta libraries. MiXCR, applied by TCRdb to the multiplex PCR reads, yields one record per CDR3 protein. The sample has approximately 350,000 distinct CDR3 sequences, 20% to 25% seen once. Stated time point: persistent/refractory GD, antithyroid drugs over 5 years with positive TRAb. Making the TCR library involved RNA that had been extracted from PBMCs.

V is TRBV2 and J is TRBJ1-2, with 8 positions matching TRBD1. The source material was peripheral blood mononuclear cells (PBMCs), sampled when the disease was refractory, from a patient treated with antithyroid drugs. The origin of this receptor is a woman aged 40 to 55 with Graves disease. CDR3 sequence reads: CASYGRQGYGYTF. The CDR3, as DNA: TGTGCCAGCTATGGGAGACAGGGGTATGGCTACACCTTC.